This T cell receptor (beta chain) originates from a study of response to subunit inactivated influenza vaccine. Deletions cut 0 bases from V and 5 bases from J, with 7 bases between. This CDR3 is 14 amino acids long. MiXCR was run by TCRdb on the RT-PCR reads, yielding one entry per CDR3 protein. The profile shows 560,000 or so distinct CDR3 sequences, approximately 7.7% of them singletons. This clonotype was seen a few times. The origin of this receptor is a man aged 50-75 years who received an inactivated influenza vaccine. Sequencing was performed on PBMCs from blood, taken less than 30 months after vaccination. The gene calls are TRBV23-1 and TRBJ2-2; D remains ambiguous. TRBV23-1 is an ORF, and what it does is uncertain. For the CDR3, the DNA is TGCGCCAGCAGTCAATCAAAGGGAACCGGGGAGCTGTTTTTT. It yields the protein CASSQSKGTGELFF.